This T cell receptor (beta chain) was profiled in a study of blood T cell repertoires in COVID-19. About the study: Spain, Italy and the United States supplied samples that represented acute and convalescent COVID-19. T cells, B-cell-depleted T cells, or PBMCs provided the cDNA or gDNA that served as material.

CDR3 length: 14 residues. With 7 bases clipped from V and 2 bases from J, the junction kept 4 bases outside the gene matches. Germline assignment: CDR1 LNHDA and CDR2 SQIVND (reference sequence). This clone has just a few counts. In the authors' workflow: Amplified reference gene primers provided the basis for estimating nucleated cell counts. TCRdb's table, derived via immunoSEQ multiplex PCR, lists solely in-frame clones and lacks some. Clone size and the V and J calls come from that table; the DNA yielded D and trimming. The data contain roughly 150,000 clones, roughly four fifths of them seen just once; the ten biggest clones take up about 15%.

The clonotype originates from a human donor with acute or convalescent COVID-19. The donor label of this sample is uncertain. Material: peripheral blood. This chain uses TRBV19 with TRBJ1-5; 8 bases align to TRBD1. The CDR3 loop reads CASTQGAGNQPQHF. The CDR3 DNA reads TGTGCCAGTACGCAGGGGGCCGGCAATCAGCCCCAGCATTTT. The full variable domain, with the rest looked up from reference TRBV19 and TRBJ1-5, is DGGITQSPKYLFRKEGQNVTLSCEQNLNHDAMYWYRQDPGQGLRLIYYSQIVNDFQKGDIAEGYSVSREKKESFPLTVTSAQKNPTAFYLCASTQGAGNQPQHFGDGTRLSIL.